Presented here are 26 T cell receptor beta chains from one specimen sequenced in a study of blood T cell repertoires in COVID-19. TCRdb's copy holds only in-frame clones and misses some; the assay was immunoSEQ multiplex PCR. The top ten hold 3.5% of the sample, which has some 64,000 clones, 70% to 90% seen once. Input material: peripheral blood. The source is a man aged 50 to 60 with active COVID-19.

This chain links TRBV5-5 with TRBJ1-5; D not certain. The V end was cut by 5 bases, the J end by 10 bases, with 19 bases between. The V gene's germline CDR1 is SGHKS and CDR2 YYEKEE (reference sequence). The length of the CDR3 is 14 residues. CDR3 DNA sequence: TGTGCCAGCAGTTCCGTACTAGCAGCGGCCCCCCAGCATTTT. It yields the protein CASSSVLAAAPQHF.

V is TRBV27 and J is TRBJ1-1; 8 nucleotides match TRBD1. The junction had 21 bases not matched to a gene; V was cut back by 8 bases and J by 1 base. From germline, CDR1 is MNHEY and CDR2 SMNVEV (reference sequence). This CDR3 has 19 amino acids. The CDR3 is CASRYISRGLGGENTEAFF. Here the CDR3 DNA reads TGTGCCAGCCGATATATTTCCAGGGGGCTAGGTGGAGAGAACACTGAAGCTTTCTTT.

The J gene is TRBJ1-6, the V gene TRBV7-8; 7 bases are a match to TRBD1. V lost 6 bases and J lost 6; bases outside the gene matches: 8. Germline lookup yields CDR1 SGHVS and CDR2 FQNEAQ. The CDR3 totals 15 residues. The CDR3 protein is CASRGGQAPNSPLHF. The CDR3, as DNA: TGTGCCAGCAGGGGAGGACAGGCACCTAATTCACCCCTCCACTTT.

The chain is built from TRBV7-3 and TRBJ2-5; 14 positions agree with TRBD2. This CDR3 region has 18 residues. V lost 3 bases, J lost 0 bases, and 6 bases stayed unmatched. The V gene's germline CDR1 is SGHTA and CDR2 FQGTGA. The CDR3 DNA reads as TGTGCCAGCAGCTTTTTAGGGACTAGCGGGGGCCACCAAGAGACCCAGTACTTC. Translated: CASSFLGTSGGHQETQYF.

CDR3 sequence (DNA): TGTGCCAGCTCCCAACCCTCCCCAAGAGGTAATGAAAAACTGTTTTTT. It encodes CASSQPSPRGNEKLFF. The chain employs TRBV18 and TRBJ1-4, with D hard to call. Looked up from germline, CDR1 is KGHSH and CDR2 is LQKENI. V dropped 6 bases and J dropped 4 bases, with 18 bases sitting between them. The CDR3 runs to 16 residues.

The gene calls are TRBV10-3 and TRBJ1-2; 7 bases are shared with TRBD1. Germline V gene lookup returns CDR1 ENHRY and CDR2 SYGVKD. This CDR3 contains 14 residues. Unmatched junction bases numbered 5, after V lost 3 bases and J lost 4 bases. The CDR3 coding sequence is TGTGCCATCAGTGATAGGTCAGGGGGCTATGGCTACACCTTC. Residues: CAISDRSGGYGYTF.

The J gene is TRBJ1-1, the V gene TRBV18, with 8 positions matching TRBD1. Germline-derived CDR1 and CDR2 are KGHSH and LQKENI. The CDR3 sequence is 15 residues long. After removal of 2 bases from V and 3 bases from J, the junction contained 5 bases not matched to a gene. The CDR3 here is CASSPLNRGDTEAFF. The DNA for the CDR3 is TGTGCCAGCTCACCATTAAACAGGGGGGACACTGAAGCTTTCTTT.

In its sample, this clone was seen once. The sample carries other DNA sequences with the same CDR3. The chain uses TRBV3-1 (or the pseudogene TRBV3-2) and TRBJ1-1; 7 nucleotides align to TRBD1. This CDR3 has 14 amino acids. Germline loops: CDR1 LGHDT, CDR2 YNNKEL (reference sequence). With 1 base clipped from V and 5 bases from J, the junction kept 4 bases outside the gene matches. CDR3 in amino acids: CASSQVGRGTEAFF. DNA of the CDR3: TGTGCCAGCAGCCAAGTGGGCAGGGGGACTGAAGCTTTCTTT.

V usage is TRBV10-3 and J usage is TRBJ1-4; the match to TRBD1 covers 10 bases. With V trimmed by 5 bases and J by 6 bases, 3 bases remained unmatched. There are 14 residues in the CDR3. Germline lookup yields CDR1 ENHRY and CDR2 SYGVKD. The CDR3 protein is CAISPTGGDEKLFF. The CDR3 nucleotides are TGTGCCATCAGTCCGACAGGGGGCGATGAAAAACTGTTTTTT.

V is TRBV4-1 and J is TRBJ1-3; D is unresolved. The CDR3 length is 16 residues. In germline, CDR1 is MGHRA, CDR2 YSYEKL. Between the trimmed V and J ends, which lost 5 bases and 0 bases, there was a span of 14 bases. The CDR3 DNA is TGCGCCAGCAGCGACACACCGGCCTTCTCTGGAAACACCATATATTTT. Protein product: CASSDTPAFSGNTIYF.

This clone was detected only once. The chain is built from TRBV5-1 and TRBJ1-5; tentative D call: TRBD1 (5 bases). Germline-derived CDR1 and CDR2 are SGHRS and YFSETQ. This CDR3 spans 15 amino acids. Trimming took off 1 base at V and 4 bases at J, with 12 bases between the two ends. CDR3 sequence reads: CASSLLGGANQPQHF. The CDR3 bases are TGCGCCAGCAGCTTGTTGGGGGGAGCAAATCAGCCCCAGCATTTT. Full variable domain (rest looked up from reference TRBV5-1 and TRBJ1-5): KAGVTQTPRYLIKTRGQQVTLSCSPISGHRSVSWYQQTPGQGLQFLFEYFSETQRNKGNFPGRFSGRQFSNSRSEMNVSTLELGDSALYLCASSLLGGANQPQHFGDGTRLSIL.

V and J are TRBV5-4 and TRBJ2-2, with 8 bases aligning to TRBD2. V shed 10 bases, J shed 5 bases, and the junction held 16 bases outside the gene matches. The germline CDR1 and CDR2 sequences are SGHNT and YYREEE (reference sequence). The CDR3 totals 16 residues. The CDR3 sequence is CASAAAGAIMTGELFF. The DNA of the CDR3 is TGTGCCTCTGCGGCAGCGGGGGCCATCATGACCGGGGAGCTGTTTTTT.

The genes are TRBV7-2 and TRBJ1-1; no reliable D call. The CDR3 has 14 amino acids. The V end lost 1 base, the J end lost 0 bases, and 6 bases lay between the germline ends. From germline, CDR1 is SGHTA and CDR2 FQGNSA. The CDR3 region has the DNA TGTGCCAGCAGCTTAGGGCAGTTGAACACTGAAGCTTTCTTT. Translating gives CASSLGQLNTEAFF.

The V gene is TRBV27, the J gene TRBJ1-2; TRBD1 matches 8 bases. The CDR3 covers 14 residues. The germline CDR1 and CDR2 sequences are MNHEY and SMNVEV (reference sequence). After removal of 4 bases from V and 6 bases from J, the junction contained 7 bases not matched to a gene. The CDR3 coding sequence is TGTGCCAGCAGTTCGCTGGACAGGGACCATGGCTACACCTTC. It yields the protein CASSSLDRDHGYTF.

This clone has a handful of counts. V gene TRBV6-6 combines with J gene TRBJ1-5; possible D gene TRBD1, 5 bases. The germline V gene has CDR1 MNHNY and CDR2 SVGAGI (reference sequence). The CDR3 length is 14 residues. Trimming took off 6 bases at V and 0 bases at J, with 9 bases between the two ends. The CDR3: CASRGQYSNQPQHF. CDR3 sequence (DNA): TGTGCCAGCAGGGGGCAGTATAGCAATCAGCCCCAGCATTTT.

The V and J genes are TRBV6-6 and TRBJ2-1, with TRBD1 matching 9 bases. V shed 7 bases, J shed 4 bases, and the junction held 8 bases outside the gene matches. This CDR3 region has 15 residues. The germline gives CDR1 MNHNY, CDR2 SVGAGI (reference sequence). The CDR3 coding sequence is TGTGCCAGCACCTTACAGGGGGCAGGGTACAATGAGCAGTTCTTC. Amino acids: CASTLQGAGYNEQFF.

This clone came up once. The chain is built from TRBV19 and TRBJ1-6; D is ambiguous. Germline CDR1 LNHDA, CDR2 SQIVND (reference sequence). V was shortened by 7 bases and J by 7 bases, with 5 bases between the two germline ends. CDR3 length: 11 amino acids. CDR3 coding DNA: TGTGCCAGTACGGGGAATTCACCCCTCCACTTT. Translating gives CASTGNSPLHF.

The rearrangement joins TRBV9 to TRBJ2-2, with D perhaps TRBD1 (5 bases). The CDR3 totals 15 residues. Trimming shortened V by 0 bases and J by 4 bases, and 10 bases separated the two germline ends. The V gene's germline CDR1 is SGDLS and CDR2 YYNGEE. CDR3 coding DNA: TGTGCCAGCAGCGTAGCACAGGTGGCCACCGGGGAGCTGTTTTTT. Protein sequence: CASSVAQVATGELFF. Together with reference TRBV9 and TRBJ2-2, the CDR3 gives the full variable domain: DSGVTQTPKHLITATGQRVTLRCSPRSGDLSVYWYQQSLDQGLQFLIQYYNGEERAKGNILERFSAQQFPDLHSELNLSSLELGDSALYFCASSVAQVATGELFFGEGSRLTVL.

The chain uses TRBV9 and TRBJ1-1; 9 bases are a match to TRBD1. This CDR3 is 15 amino acids long. V was clipped by 1 base and J by 5 bases; unmatched bases: 6. Germline-derived CDR1 and CDR2 are SGDLS and YYNGEE. The CDR3, as DNA: TGTGCCAGCAGCGTACTCTGGACAGGGGAAACTGAAGCTTTCTTT. Amino acids: CASSVLWTGETEAFF.

The chain is built from TRBV11-3 and TRBJ2-1; TRBD1 matches 9 bases. The V gene's germline CDR1 is SGHNT and CDR2 YENEEA. This CDR3 has 17 residues. J was trimmed by 5 bases and V by 3 bases; bases with no gene match: 11. In DNA, the CDR3 is TGTGCCAGCAGCTTGAGGAGAGGACAGGGGAGGGACAATGAGCAGTTCTTC. Encoded protein: CASSLRRGQGRDNEQFF.

Only one count was recorded for this clone. The rearrangement uses TRBV20-1 and TRBJ1-6; D remains ambiguous. Germline loops: CDR1 DFQATT, CDR2 SNEGSKA (reference sequence). There are 12 residues in the CDR3. V was pared by 3 bases and J by 8 bases, with 8 bases between. In nucleotides, the CDR3 is TGCAGTGCTAGTGGGCTCGATTCACCCCTCCACTTT. Its translation is CSASGLDSPLHF.

This clone was recorded a few times. The rearrangement links TRBV30 to TRBJ1-1; no definite D call. This CDR3 region has 13 residues. The V and J ends lost 3 bases and 10 bases respectively, with 18 bases between them. The germline gives CDR1 GTSNPN, CDR2 SVGIG (reference sequence). Here the CDR3 reads CAWSHSGHPSAFF. For the CDR3, the DNA is TGTGCCTGGAGCCACAGTGGGCACCCATCAGCTTTCTTT. Full variable domain (remainder filled in from reference TRBV30 and TRBJ1-1): SQTIHQWPATLVQPVGSPLSLECTVEGTSNPNLYWYRQAAGRGLQLLFYSVGIGQISSEVPQNLSASRPQDRQFILSSKKLLLSDSGFYLCAWSHSGHPSAFFGQGTRLTVV.

For the CDR3, the DNA is TGTGCCAGCAGCCAAGTGTACGGGGGTACGCAGTATTTT. Protein sequence: CASSQVYGGTQYF. This sequence joins TRBV3-1 (or the pseudogene TRBV3-2) and TRBJ2-3; TRBD2 might be the D (6 bases). V was trimmed by 1 base and J by 8 bases, leaving 10 bases between them. Germline V gives CDR1 LGHDT, CDR2 YNNKEL (reference sequence). The CDR3 extends over 13 amino acids.

This clone was detected a few times. The gene calls are TRBV10-3 and TRBJ1-4; D is possibly TRBD1 (5 bases). Trimming shortened V by 4 bases and J by 4 bases, and 13 bases separated the two germline ends. There are 15 residues in the CDR3. Germline CDR1 reads ENHRY; CDR2 reads SYGVKD. CDR3 loop: CAISAEGFGNEKLFF. CDR3 coding DNA: TGTGCCATCAGTGCGGAGGGGTTTGGTAATGAAAAACTGTTTTTT.

The chain couples TRBV6-5 to TRBJ1-1; D not resolved. Between the trimmed V and J ends, which lost 7 bases and 4 bases, there was a span of 16 bases. The germline V gene encodes CDR1 MNHEY and CDR2 SVGAGI. The CDR3 consists of 14 residues. CDR3 region: CASNPRQGGTEAFF. Written as DNA, the CDR3 is TGTGCCAGCAACCCCCGGCAAGGAGGCACTGAAGCTTTCTTT.

This clone was found a few times. This chain connects TRBV6-5 to TRBJ1-3, with D possibly matching TRBD1 (5 bases). Trimming stripped 10 bases from V and 2 bases from J, with 9 bases between. In germline, CDR1 is MNHEY, CDR2 SVGAGI. The CDR3 has 12 residues. The CDR3 region has the DNA TGTGCCATCCAGGGTCCTGGAAACACCATATATTTT. Translated, it gives CAIQGPGNTIYF.